This entry features one TCR beta chain sequence. The antigen is not known. Stimulation used about 9.5 ug/mL lysate from CMV-infected fibroblasts. Sorting selected CD4+ T cells upregulating both CD40 ligand and CD69. Adults with HIV-1 started suppressive ART while chronically infected. Anti-CD28/CD49d costimulation, CD40-blocking antibody and enfuvirtide were given to CD8-depleted PBMCs for 18 hours. The data are from a study of persistence of HIV-infected CD4 T cells. Broader study findings: Antigen-responding cells were enriched for degenerate expanded CDR3beta sequences. CMV- and Gag-responding cells had lower TCRbeta richness than CD3/CD28-responding cells.

This was the immunoSEQ version 4 assay in survey mode. The protocol was immunoSEQ multiplex PCR, while the TCRdb copy is restricted to in-frame clones and leaves out a portion. The sample lists just under 20,000 clones, around 82% occurring once. The CDR3 loop spans 15 amino acids. Germline V gene sequence: CDR1 LGHDT, CDR2 YNNKEL (reference sequence). Trimming took off 4 bases at V and 2 bases at J, with 13 bases between the two ends. This TCR derives from an adult man with HIV who was CMV-seropositive. This rearrangement joins TRBV3-1 (or the pseudogene TRBV3-2) to TRBJ2-3; D might be TRBD2 (5 bases). Here the sequenced sample was CD4+ T cells sorted from PBMCs after approximately 20-hour stimulation, taken from a patient who received antiretroviral therapy. As DNA, the CDR3 is TGTGCCAGCAGCCTCCTCCTCGGGGACACAGATACGCAGTATTTT. Protein product: CASSLLLGDTDTQYF.